A single sample gave rise to the 11 T cell receptor beta chains below, sequenced in a study of regulatory T cells in long-lasting Graves disease. To make TCR beta libraries, researchers used iRepertoire HTBI primers and Arm-PCR of CDR3 regions. TCRdb used MiXCR to reprocess the multiplex PCR reads, holding one entry per CDR3 protein. Seen here are a few hundred thousand distinct CDR3 sequences, 20% to 25% observed once, and the top ten hold roughly 14%. Time point given: newly diagnosed GD, antithyroid drugs for less than 3 months. From PBMCs, RNA was extracted and then used to make the TCR library. Here the sequenced sample was peripheral blood mononuclear cells (PBMCs), taken at new diagnosis, from a patient treated with antithyroid drugs. The receptors come from a female donor with Graves disease.

This chain joins TRBV6-1 and TRBJ1-5; weak D call: TRBD1 (6 bases). The V gene lost 10 bases and the J gene lost 6 bases, with 16 bases spanning the gap. CDR3 size: 13 residues. Germline CDR1 MNHNS, CDR2 SASEGT. The CDR3 DNA is TGTGCCATAGGGGGAGCAGGAGCTCAGCCCCAGCATTTT. This codes for CAIGGAGAQPQHF.

This clonotype was recorded many times. This chain uses TRBV24-1 with TRBJ1-3; 7 bases fit TRBD1. This CDR3 spans 14 amino acids. The V segment lost 9 bases and the J segment 0 bases; nucleotides outside the gene matches: 4. CDR1 is KGHDR and CDR2 is SFDVKD in the germline V gene. The CDR3 bases are TGTGCCACCCGGCCAGGGGGCTCTGGAAACACCATATATTTT. Its translation is CATRPGGSGNTIYF.

The sample holds many counts of this clonotype. This chain uses TRBV7-9 with TRBJ2-7; D ambiguous. Germline V gene sequence: CDR1 SEHNR, CDR2 FQNEAQ (reference sequence). The CDR3 spans 11 residues. CDR3 DNA: TGTGCGTGGCAGGACGCCTACGAGCAGTACTTC. This codes for CAWQDAYEQYF.

This clonotype has just one count. The conserved phenylalanine or tryptophan normally closing the CDR3 is absent here, so this likely arose from a read error. This chain joins TRBV5-1 and TRBJ2-1, with D possibly TRBD2 on 7 matching bases. V was trimmed by 4 bases and J by 3 bases, leaving 11 bases between them. This CDR3 is built from 14 residues. Germline-derived CDR1 and CDR2 are SGHRS and YFSETQ. The CDR3 is CASSREDSYNEQFL. CDR3 bases: TGCGCCAGCAGCCGGGAGGACAGCTACAATGAGCAGTTCCTC.

The chain recombines TRBV20-1 with TRBJ1-5, with D maybe TRBD1 (6 bases). The ends were cut back, 6 bases at V and 7 bases at J, with 19 bases in the middle. The germline gives CDR1 DFQATT, CDR2 SNEGSKA (reference sequence). This CDR3 contains 14 residues. The CDR3 region has the DNA TGCAGTGCCCGCGAGGCGGGGGCTGGGCAGCCCCAGCATTTT. This sequence encodes CSAREAGAGQPQHF.

A note on this clonotype: A much larger clone lies a single base off, so this may be a read error. Here the CDR3 DNA reads TGTGCCAGCAGCTCAGCCTCAGGAGGGGATACTGAAGCTTTCTTT. Amino acids: CASSSASGGDTEAFF. The rearrangement joins TRBV28 to TRBJ1-1; D is possibly TRBD1 (5 bases). Deletions cut 6 bases from V and 5 bases from J, with 19 bases between. The germline CDR1 and CDR2 sequences are MDHEN and SYDVKM. CDR3 length: 15 residues.

This sequence joins TRBV4-1 and TRBJ1-3, with D possibly being TRBD1 (6 bases). Germline lookup yields CDR1 MGHRA and CDR2 YSYEKL. Deletions cut 0 bases from V and 0 bases from J, with 12 bases between. CDR3 length: 17 residues. CDR3 residues: CASSQDIRGYSGNTIYF. CDR3 nucleotide sequence: TGCGCCAGCAGCCAAGATATTAGGGGGTACTCTGGAAACACCATATATTTT.

In this sample, this clonotype turned up many times. The chain has TRBV7-2 and TRBJ1-5, with a possible D match to TRBD1 (6 bases). Trimming removed 5 bases at V and 0 bases at J, with 17 bases between. Germline CDR1 and CDR2: SGHTA and FQGNSA. The CDR3 runs 17 residues. CDR3 nucleotides: TGTGCCAGCAGCCGCGGGACACATACTTATAGCAATCAGCCCCAGCATTTT. Its translation: CASSRGTHTYSNQPQHF.

This clonotype has a handful of counts. CDR3 nucleotide sequence: TGCAGCGTCTTGGGACAGCGTGGCTACACCTTC. Its translation is CSVLGQRGYTF. J is TRBJ1-2 and V is TRBV29-1; 7 nucleotides line up with TRBD1. Trimming removed 6 bases from V and 7 bases from J; junction bases left unmatched: 5. This CDR3 region has 11 residues. CDR1 and CDR2 (germline): SQVTM, ANQGSEA.

This clonotype was recorded once. A much larger clone differs from this one at a single base, so this may be a read error. The gene calls are TRBV7-2 and TRBJ2-3, with 8 bases aligning to TRBD2. The germline V gene encodes CDR1 SGHTA and CDR2 FQGNSA. J gave up 1 base and V 1 base, and 7 bases lay outside the gene matches. The CDR3 extends over 17 amino acids. The CDR3 nucleotides are TGTGCCAGCAGCTTAGAAGGTGGGCGGGGGGGCACAGATACGCAGTATTTT. This translates into CASSLEGGRGGTDTQYF.

Comment on this clonotype: This CDR3 is missing its conserved last phenylalanine or tryptophan, likely due to a read error. The DNA is omitted, as the CDR3 cannot be located on it reliably, and the CDR3 follows TCRdb's listing. The chain combines TRBV7-8 with TRBJ2-1; the D call of TRBD1 is as the table states it, not checked on the DNA. The length of the CDR3 is 9 amino acids, counting both ends. Germline V gene data show CDR1 as SGHVS and CDR2 as FQNEAQ. The CDR3 protein is CASSKGIGA.